The rows below give T cell receptor beta chains drawn from one sample of a study of T cells in Graves' hyperthyroidism and ophthalmopathy. A single record per CDR3 protein comes from TCRdb applying MiXCR to the multiplex PCR reads. This table holds hundreds of thousands of distinct CDR3 sequences, 13% found once. The sample comprised blood. Receptor source: a woman between 18 and 30 years old with Graves' hyperthyroidism. CDR3s include the opening cysteine and the closing phenylalanine or tryptophan. The order of the fields is clone size, J gene, V gene, D gene, CDR3 protein, CDR3 DNA. D genes are given only for firm matches. Clone size, where shown, is once, few, many, or a class for clones that have expanded.

abundance: many
j_gene: TRBJ2-1
v_gene: TRBV6-2/TRBV6-3
d_gene: -
CDR3aa: CASSHGTPIPMYYNEQFF
CDR3nt: TGTGCCAGCAGCCACGGGACCCCCATCCCCATGTACTACAATGAGCAGTTCTTC

abundance: many
j_gene: TRBJ1-3
v_gene: TRBV15
d_gene: -
CDR3aa: CATSSARSERNTIYF
CDR3nt: TGTGCCACCAGCAGCGCTCGGTCGGAGAGAAACACCATATATTTT

abundance: many
j_gene: TRBJ2-5
v_gene: TRBV13
d_gene: -
CDR3aa: CASSPGSQETQYF
CDR3nt: TGTGCCAGCAGCCCCGGAAGCCAAGAGACCCAGTACTTC

abundance: many
j_gene: TRBJ1-2
v_gene: TRBV20-1
d_gene: -
CDR3aa: CSARGSGEWNYGYTF
CDR3nt: TGCAGTGCTAGAGGTTCAGGGGAATGGAACTATGGCTACACCTTC

abundance: many
j_gene: TRBJ1-5
v_gene: TRBV28
d_gene: -
CDR3aa: CASSSSRQGWGQPQHF
CDR3nt: -

abundance: few
j_gene: TRBJ1-3
v_gene: TRBV6-1
d_gene: TRBD1
CDR3aa: CASSPRDRFNTIYF
CDR3nt: TGTGCCAGCAGCCCCCGGGACAGGTTTAACACCATATATTTT

abundance: -
j_gene: TRBJ2-7
v_gene: TRBV10-3
d_gene: -
CDR3aa: CAVSESGGAVYEQYF
CDR3nt: TGTGCCGTCAGTGAGTCGGGCGGGGCCGTCTACGAGCAGTACTTC

abundance: -
j_gene: TRBJ2-1
v_gene: TRBV11-3
d_gene: -
CDR3aa: CASSLTYQSYNEQFF
CDR3nt: TGTGCCAGCAGCTTAACCTACCAATCCTACAATGAGCAGTTCTTC

abundance: many
j_gene: TRBJ2-1
v_gene: TRBV5-1
d_gene: -
CDR3aa: CASSLGRQPYNEQFF
CDR3nt: TGCGCCAGCAGCTTGGGGAGACAGCCCTACAATGAGCAGTTCTTC

abundance: many
j_gene: TRBJ2-3
v_gene: TRBV3-1
d_gene: -
CDR3aa: CASSQDAGLTDTQYF
CDR3nt: TGTGCCAGCAGCCAAGACGCAGGGCTCACAGATACGCAGTATTTT

abundance: few
j_gene: TRBJ2-7
v_gene: TRBV29-1
d_gene: TRBD2
CDR3aa: CSVIKTVLSGKQYF
CDR3nt: TGCAGCGTTATAAAGACAGTTCTTAGCGGGAAGCAGTACTTC

abundance: -
j_gene: TRBJ2-3
v_gene: TRBV10-2
d_gene: -
CDR3aa: CASSEGDWSTDTQYF
CDR3nt: TGCGCCAGCAGTGAAGGGGATTGGAGCACAGATACGCAGTATTTT

abundance: many
j_gene: TRBJ1-1
v_gene: TRBV20-1
d_gene: -
CDR3aa: CSARDTTEAFF
CDR3nt: TGCAGTGCTAGAGATACGACTGAAGCTTTCTTT

abundance: few
j_gene: TRBJ2-7
v_gene: TRBV7-9
d_gene: -
CDR3aa: CASSPAGQESYEQYF
CDR3nt: TGTGCCAGCAGCCCCGCCGGGCAAGAGTCCTACGAGCAGTACTTC

abundance: many
j_gene: TRBJ2-1
v_gene: TRBV12-3/TRBV12-4
d_gene: -
CDR3aa: CASSLGAPLYNEQFF
CDR3nt: TGTGCCAGCAGTTTAGGTGCGCCCCTTTACAATGAGCAGTTCTTC

abundance: many
j_gene: TRBJ2-5
v_gene: TRBV11-2
d_gene: -
CDR3aa: CASSQWFREKQETQYF
CDR3nt: TGTGCCAGCTCCCAATGGTTCCGGGAGAAACAAGAGACCCAGTACTTC

abundance: many
j_gene: TRBJ1-1
v_gene: TRBV3-1
d_gene: -
CDR3aa: CASSQDWQYTEAFF
CDR3nt: TGTGCCAGCAGCCAAGATTGGCAGTACACTGAAGCTTTCTTT

abundance: -
j_gene: TRBJ1-5
v_gene: TRBV28
d_gene: -
CDR3aa: CASSLRPQHF
CDR3nt: TGTGCCAGCAGTTTAAGGCCCCAGCATTTT

abundance: few
j_gene: TRBJ1-1
v_gene: TRBV11-1
d_gene: -
CDR3aa: CASSPWGVTEAFF
CDR3nt: TGTGCCAGCAGCCCCTGGGGGGTCACTGAAGCTTTCTTT

abundance: -
j_gene: TRBJ2-4
v_gene: TRBV19
d_gene: -
CDR3aa: CAKQDRSKNIQYF
CDR3nt: TGTGCCAAGCAGGACCGGAGTAAAAACATTCAGTACTTC

abundance: many
j_gene: TRBJ1-5
v_gene: TRBV9
d_gene: -
CDR3aa: CASSGGHPNQPQHF
CDR3nt: TGTGCCAGCAGCGGAGGACACCCCAATCAGCCCCAGCATTTT

abundance: many
j_gene: TRBJ1-1
v_gene: TRBV29-1
d_gene: -
CDR3aa: CSVEMAGDHEAFF
CDR3nt: TGCAGCGTTGAAATGGCAGGGGACCATGAAGCTTTCTTT

abundance: -
j_gene: TRBJ2-3
v_gene: TRBV12-3/TRBV12-4
d_gene: -
CDR3aa: CASSLRLGRTDTQYF
CDR3nt: TGTGCCAGCAGTTTGAGACTAGGGAGGACAGATACGCAGTATTTT

abundance: many
j_gene: TRBJ2-7
v_gene: TRBV20-1
d_gene: TRBD2
CDR3aa: CSARAPLRGSSYEQYF
CDR3nt: TGCAGTGCTAGAGCCCCCTTGCGGGGGAGCTCCTACGAGCAGTACTTC

abundance: many
j_gene: TRBJ2-7
v_gene: TRBV20-1
d_gene: TRBD2
CDR3aa: CSASLATSGYYEQYF
CDR3nt: TGCAGTGCTAGTTTGGCTACTAGCGGATACTACGAGCAGTACTTC

abundance: many
j_gene: TRBJ1-2
v_gene: TRBV11-1
d_gene: -
CDR3aa: CASSLAADYYGYTF
CDR3nt: TGTGCCAGCAGCTTAGCGGCAGATTACTATGGCTACACCTTC

abundance: many
j_gene: TRBJ1-2
v_gene: TRBV27
d_gene: TRBD1
CDR3aa: CASSLTGLDGYTF
CDR3nt: TGTGCCAGCAGTCTGACAGGGCTCGATGGCTACACCTTC

abundance: many
j_gene: TRBJ1-4
v_gene: TRBV7-2
d_gene: -
CDR3aa: CASSFAGTNEKLFF
CDR3nt: TGTGCCAGCAGCTTTGCAGGAACTAATGAAAAACTGTTTTTT

abundance: -
j_gene: TRBJ2-4
v_gene: TRBV19
d_gene: -
CDR3aa: CASSNSGNAVAKNIQYF
CDR3nt: TGTGCCAGTAGTAATAGCGGTAATGCGGTAGCCAAAAACATTCAGTACTTC

abundance: few
j_gene: TRBJ2-2
v_gene: TRBV5-4
d_gene: -
CDR3aa: CASSPVTGQPNTGELFF
CDR3nt: TGTGCCAGCAGCCCCGTAACCGGGCAGCCGAACACCGGGGAGCTGTTTTTT

abundance: many
j_gene: TRBJ1-2
v_gene: TRBV28
d_gene: -
CDR3aa: CASSPTGVRGPSTNYGYTF
CDR3nt: TGTGCCAGCAGCCCCACCGGGGTTAGAGGGCCGTCCACTAACTATGGCTACACCTTC

abundance: once
j_gene: TRBJ2-7
v_gene: TRBV28
d_gene: -
CDR3aa: CASSWARGLDEQYF
CDR3nt: TGTGCCAGCAGTTGGGCCCGGGGTCTGGACGAGCAGTACTTC

abundance: few
j_gene: TRBJ2-1
v_gene: TRBV6-2/TRBV6-3
d_gene: TRBD2
CDR3aa: CASTLIAGGPNEQFF
CDR3nt: TGTGCCAGCACCTTAATAGCGGGAGGGCCAAATGAGCAGTTCTTC

abundance: -
j_gene: TRBJ2-2
v_gene: TRBV11-1
d_gene: -
CDR3aa: CASTPHGEELFF
CDR3nt: TGTGCCAGCACCCCCCATGGTGAGGAGCTGTTTTTT

abundance: many
j_gene: TRBJ2-2
v_gene: TRBV2
d_gene: -
CDR3aa: CASRSERSTGELFF
CDR3nt: TGTGCCAGCAGATCCGAGCGGAGCACCGGGGAGCTGTTTTTT

abundance: many
j_gene: TRBJ2-7
v_gene: TRBV7-2
d_gene: -
CDR3aa: CASSLVAQGSYEQYF
CDR3nt: TGTGCCAGCAGCTTAGTGGCCCAGGGCTCCTACGAGCAGTACTTC

abundance: many
j_gene: TRBJ2-7
v_gene: TRBV2
d_gene: -
CDR3aa: CASIPGVKTYEQYF
CDR3nt: TGTGCCAGCATCCCCGGGGTGAAAACCTACGAGCAGTACTTC

abundance: many
j_gene: TRBJ2-3
v_gene: TRBV20-1
d_gene: TRBD2
CDR3aa: CSAPSRAGGAADTQYF
CDR3nt: TGCAGTGCTCCCTCCCGAGCGGGAGGTGCGGCAGATACGCAGTATTTT

abundance: many
j_gene: TRBJ2-3
v_gene: TRBV27
d_gene: TRBD1
CDR3aa: CASSFRGTGMPDTQYF
CDR3nt: TGTGCCAGCAGTTTTAGGGGGACAGGGATGCCAGATACGCAGTATTTT

abundance: -
j_gene: TRBJ2-5
v_gene: TRBV19
d_gene: -
CDR3aa: CASSMPRDGGETQYF
CDR3nt: TGTGCCAGTAGTATGCCGCGGGATGGAGGGGAGACCCAGTACTTC

abundance: many
j_gene: TRBJ2-3
v_gene: TRBV7-2
d_gene: -
CDR3aa: CASSFGLEKEYF
CDR3nt: TGTGCCAGCAGCTTCGGACTCGAGAAGGAGTATTTT

abundance: many
j_gene: TRBJ1-1
v_gene: TRBV7-9
d_gene: TRBD1
CDR3aa: CASSFQGDTEAFF
CDR3nt: TGCGCCAGCAGCTTCCAGGGGGACACTGAAGCTTTCTTT

abundance: many
j_gene: TRBJ1-1
v_gene: TRBV29-1
d_gene: -
CDR3aa: CSVEWSTLAMSTEAFF
CDR3nt: TGCAGCGTTGAATGGTCTACCCTGGCTATGAGTACTGAAGCTTTCTTT

abundance: many
j_gene: TRBJ2-7
v_gene: TRBV28
d_gene: -
CDR3aa: CASSQGQRYEQYF
CDR3nt: TGTGCCAGCAGTCAAGGACAGAGATACGAGCAGTACTTC

abundance: -
j_gene: TRBJ1-5
v_gene: TRBV27
d_gene: -
CDR3aa: CASSPHGGSNQPQHF
CDR3nt: TGTGCCAGCAGCCCTCATGGGGGAAGCAATCAGCCCCAGCATTTT

abundance: many
j_gene: TRBJ2-2
v_gene: TRBV6-6
d_gene: -
CDR3aa: CASSYSIVVLSGELFF
CDR3nt: TGTGCCAGCAGTTACTCTATAGTGGTTTTATCCGGGGAGCTGTTTTTT

abundance: -
j_gene: TRBJ1-2
v_gene: TRBV24-1
d_gene: -
CDR3aa: CATSEPGDGYTF
CDR3nt: TGTGCCACCAGTGAGCCAGGGGATGGCTACACCTTC

abundance: many
j_gene: TRBJ2-5
v_gene: TRBV28
d_gene: -
CDR3aa: CASSPGVGRQETQYF
CDR3nt: TGTGCCAGCAGCCCGGGAGTGGGTAGACAAGAGACCCAGTACTTC

abundance: -
j_gene: TRBJ2-1
v_gene: TRBV7-3
d_gene: TRBD2
CDR3aa: CASSPWTSGGEQFF
CDR3nt: TGTGCCAGCAGCCCCTGGACTAGCGGGGGCGAGCAGTTCTTC

abundance: many
j_gene: TRBJ1-5
v_gene: TRBV19
d_gene: -
CDR3aa: CASSPQGYFNQPQHF
CDR3nt: TGTGCCAGTAGTCCGCAGGGGTACTTCAATCAGCCCCAGCATTTT

abundance: many
j_gene: TRBJ2-1
v_gene: TRBV27
d_gene: -
CDR3aa: CASSDTGISVPHNEQFF
CDR3nt: TGTGCCAGCAGCGACACCGGGATTAGCGTCCCCCACAATGAGCAGTTCTTC

abundance: -
j_gene: TRBJ2-2
v_gene: TRBV24-1
d_gene: TRBD1
CDR3aa: CATSDPGQGATGELFF
CDR3nt: TGTGCCACCAGTGATCCGGGACAGGGAGCCACCGGGGAGCTGTTTTTT

abundance: few
j_gene: TRBJ2-1
v_gene: TRBV7-9
d_gene: TRBD2
CDR3aa: CASSSDWAGGLREQFF
CDR3nt: TGTGCCAGCAGCTCCGATTGGGCGGGGGGGCTCCGTGAGCAGTTCTTC